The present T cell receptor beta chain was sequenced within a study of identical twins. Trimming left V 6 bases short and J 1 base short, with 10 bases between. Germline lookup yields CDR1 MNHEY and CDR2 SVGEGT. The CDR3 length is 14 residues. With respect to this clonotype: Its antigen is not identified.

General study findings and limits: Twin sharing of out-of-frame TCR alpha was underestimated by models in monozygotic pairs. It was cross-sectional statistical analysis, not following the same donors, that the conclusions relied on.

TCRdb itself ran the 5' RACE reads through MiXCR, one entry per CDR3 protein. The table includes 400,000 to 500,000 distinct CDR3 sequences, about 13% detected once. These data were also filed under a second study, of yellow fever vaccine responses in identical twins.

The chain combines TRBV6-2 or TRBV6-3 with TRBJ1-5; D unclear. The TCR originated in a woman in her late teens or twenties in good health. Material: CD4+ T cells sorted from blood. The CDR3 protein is CASREGGSNQPQHF. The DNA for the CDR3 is TGTGCCAGCAGGGAGGGAGGGAGCAATCAGCCCCAGCATTTT.